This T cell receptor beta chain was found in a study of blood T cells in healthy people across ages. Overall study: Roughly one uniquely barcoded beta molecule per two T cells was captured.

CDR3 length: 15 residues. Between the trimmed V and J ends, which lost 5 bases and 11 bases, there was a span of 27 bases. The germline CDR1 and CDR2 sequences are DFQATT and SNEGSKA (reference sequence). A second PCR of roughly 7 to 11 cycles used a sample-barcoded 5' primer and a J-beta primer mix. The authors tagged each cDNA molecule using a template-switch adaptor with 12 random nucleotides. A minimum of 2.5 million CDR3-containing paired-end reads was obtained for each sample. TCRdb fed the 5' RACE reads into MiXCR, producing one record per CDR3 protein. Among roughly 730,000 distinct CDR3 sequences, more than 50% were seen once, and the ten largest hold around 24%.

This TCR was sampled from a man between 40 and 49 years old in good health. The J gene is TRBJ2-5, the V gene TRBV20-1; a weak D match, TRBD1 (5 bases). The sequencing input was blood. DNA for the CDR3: TGCAGTGCTCCCCAGGGTAGCTTACACTACAATGAGCAGTACTTC. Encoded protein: CSAPQGSLHYNEQYF.